A selection of T cell receptor beta chains follows, all from one sample in a study of identical twins. TCRdb ran MiXCR on the 5' RACE reads and lists one entry per CDR3 protein. The data hold more than 200,000 distinct CDR3 sequences, with roughly 13% observed a single time. Sequencing was performed on memory (CD45RO+) T cells sorted from blood. The receptors stem from a woman between 18 and 29 years old in good health. The CDR3 runs from the conserved cysteine through the conserved F or W. D genes are given only for firm matches. The listing skips clone size in some rows; elsewhere it reads once, few, many or a size class.

clone_size,d_call,j_call,v_call,cdr3_aa,cdr3_nt
few,-,TRBJ1-1,TRBV29-1,CSVLPQGGRGTEAFF,TGCAGCGTCCTACCCCAGGGTGGCCGGGGCACTGAAGCTTTCTTT
-,TRBD1,TRBJ2-6,TRBV6-1,CASKGQGAGANVLTF,TGTGCCAGCAAGGGACAGGGGGCCGGGGCCAACGTCCTGACTTTC
few,TRBD2,TRBJ2-7,TRBV30,CACARGRGSSYEQYF,TGTGCCTGCGCCCGGGGGAGGGGTAGCTCCTACGAGCAGTACTTC
few,-,TRBJ2-6,TRBV12-3/TRBV12-4,CASSGTPVLTF,TGTGCCAGCAGTGGGACGCCCGTCCTGACTTTC
-,-,TRBJ1-2,TRBV7-2,CASSLWGLAGTF,TGTGCCAGCAGCTTATGGGGACTTGCCGGCACCTTC
-,-,TRBJ1-4,TRBV6-2/TRBV6-3,CATAEEGIELFF,TGTGCCACCGCCGAGGAAGGGATAGAACTGTTTTTT
-,-,TRBJ2-7,TRBV3-1,CASSLNPTSYEQYF,TGTGCCAGCAGCCTTAACCCCACCTCCTACGAGCAGTACTTC
many,-,TRBJ2-7,TRBV4-3,CASSQGPGEGYEQYF,TGCGCCAGCAGCCAAGGGCCCGGGGAAGGATACGAGCAGTACTTC
-,TRBD2,TRBJ2-1,TRBV20-1,CSAGSSSSGKNEQFF,TGCAGTGCTGGATCCTCTTCTAGCGGGAAGAATGAGCAGTTCTTC
few,-,TRBJ2-5,TRBV11-2,CASILGTSYQETQYF,TGTGCCAGCATCTTGGGCACTAGCTATCAAGAGACCCAGTACTTC
-,-,TRBJ2-5,TRBV3-1,CASSQDGGSETQYF,TGTGCCAGCAGCCAAGATGGCGGGTCGGAGACCCAGTACTTC
few,TRBD1,TRBJ1-4,TRBV7-9,CASSPPQGDNEKLFF,TGTGCCAGCAGCCCTCCCCAGGGGGATAATGAAAAACTGTTTTTT
-,-,TRBJ1-1,TRBV7-9,CASSRGSETKAFF,TGTGCCAGCAGCCGGGGGTCAGAAACTAAAGCTTTCTTT
-,-,TRBJ1-5,TRBV20-1,CSARSDVNQPQHF,TGCAGTGCCCGATCTGATGTCAATCAGCCCCAGCATTTT
many,-,TRBJ2-5,TRBV29-1,CSVDATRETQYF,TGCAGCGTTGATGCTACCCGGGAGACCCAGTACTTC
few,-,TRBJ2-1,TRBV11-2,CASSSVALGENEQFF,TGTGCCAGCAGCTCTGTAGCGCTAGGGGAGAATGAGCAGTTCTTC
few,-,TRBJ2-1,TRBV7-3,CASSLTITDEQFF,TGTGCCAGCAGCTTAACGATTACGGATGAGCAGTTCTTC
few,-,TRBJ1-1,TRBV15,CATSRDKGDTEAFF,TGTGCCACCAGCAGAGATAAGGGGGACACTGAAGCTTTCTTT
-,-,TRBJ2-1,TRBV6-5,CASSYLRGGYNEQFF,TGTGCCAGCAGTTACTTGCGGGGTGGTTACAATGAGCAGTTCTTC
-,TRBD1,TRBJ2-5,TRBV29-1,CSVERGTGAETQYF,TGCAGCGTTGAACGAGGGACAGGGGCAGAGACCCAGTACTTC
few,-,TRBJ2-5,TRBV29-1,CSARTQETQYF,TGCAGCGCTCGGACCCAAGAGACCCAGTACTTC
-,TRBD2,TRBJ2-3,TRBV5-1,CASSFGRGGRTDTQYF,TGCGCCAGCAGTTTTGGCCGGGGGGGGCGCACAGATACGCAGTATTTT
once,-,TRBJ2-5,TRBV20-1,CSARDLGGPPETQYF,TGCAGTGCTAGAGATCTGGGGGGGCCCCCAGAGACCCAGTACTTC
-,-,TRBJ1-6,TRBV14,CASSRVTNSPLHF,TGTGCCAGCAGCCGCGTCACTAATTCACCCCTCCACTTT
-,-,TRBJ1-2,TRBV7-2,CASSTRPLQYGYTF,TGTGCCAGCAGCACCCGACCACTACAATATGGCTACACCTTC
many,-,TRBJ1-5,TRBV12-3/TRBV12-4,CASGATGIKSQPQHF,TGTGCCAGCGGGGCGACAGGAATTAAGAGTCAGCCCCAGCATTTT
many,-,TRBJ2-7,TRBV12-3/TRBV12-4,CASSPPTKAYEQYF,TGTGCCAGCAGTCCGCCGACTAAAGCCTACGAGCAGTACTTC
few,-,TRBJ2-1,TRBV14,CASSYLPSLHEQFF,TGTGCCAGCAGCTACCTCCCTAGCCTGCATGAGCAGTTCTTC
few,-,TRBJ2-1,TRBV29-1,CSVDTVSYNEQFF,TGCAGCGTTGACACGGTCTCCTACAATGAGCAGTTCTTC